This T cell receptor beta chain stems from a study of T cell responses to AZD1222 COVID-19 vaccine (dated by TCRdb to the early 2020s). Background for the entire study: TCR sequencing was performed for 233 trial participants, of whom roughly 200 were given two doses of AZD1222 and around 25 were given two doses of MenACWY control vaccine. Trial participants were enrolled into age subgroups of 18-55, 56-69 and 70-plus years, which contained 148, 28 and 57 TCR-sequenced participants, respectively. Summary of the overall study and its limitations: Conclusions about previously exposed vaccinees are limited, since just five or six AZD1222 recipients were seropositive for SARS-CoV-2 at baseline. The 56-69-year group was small, and its depth increase did not reach significance, likely because of low power. After two AZD1222 doses, spike-specific TCR breadth and depth were significantly higher than at day 0 and than in MenACWY recipients. Reportedly, close to half of the unique spike-specific TCRs recognized epitopes lying outside the regions that are mutated in the B.1.351 and B.1.1.7 variants. Most participants were white British and females outnumbered males, and the authors suggested that clonal diversity may have been underestimated. Vaccine-associated CD4 TCRs spanned the whole spike protein, with dominant responses in regions 160-218 and 743-854. Because no samples from the day 14 peak response were available, repertoires could be characterized only after the peak T cell response.

Details on this clone: What this receptor recognizes is not known. Per-base quality was not reported, and no clone a single base away is much larger than it.

The time point label, as the study defines it: about 28 days (+/-7) after the second vaccine dose. AZD1222 recipients whose second dose came at about 4 weeks and those whose second dose came at about 12 weeks were combined into one group, since spike-specific TCR depth and breadth did not differ between the two schedules. Samples from vaccinated people were obtained from the UK trials COV001 and COV002, which included a single-blind randomized controlled phase 2/3 trial of AZD1222 (ChAdOx1 nCoV-19) in healthy adults. For TCRbeta chain sequencing, PBMC samples from trial participants were taken at day 0 and at day 28 after the second dose. The CDR3 regions of human TCRbeta chains were analyzed by immunosequencing. Turning to the authors' computational methods: TCRs in the repertoires were matched against a reference library of SARS-CoV-2-specific TCRs that had been generated with the MIRA antigen-specificity platform. Breadth was defined as the fraction of unique TCRs that were SARS-CoV-2-associated, and depth was defined as the fraction of total T cells that were SARS-CoV-2-associated. Using the MIRA data, each spike-specific TCR was assigned both to the spike region to which the TCR was reactive and to a CD4 or CD8 class. Log10-transformed breadth and depth values were compared by one-way ANOVA with Sidak's multiple comparisons tests. Entries here come from immuneACCESS through TCRdb and include only in-frame sequences with V and J called. Some clones fail to appear in such tables; in the studies checked, an unresolved V gene covers under half of the shortfall, and the cause of the remainder is unknown. V and J calls and clone size are those listed in that table; D and trimming were worked out from the DNA. This sample is represented by fewer than 200,000 clones; about 91% of them were singletons. Approximately 10% of the sample comes from the top ten.

V is reduced by 5 bases and J by 0 bases, leaving a spacing of 9 bases between them. As encoded in the germline V gene (reference sequence), CDR1 is SGHNT while CDR2 is YYREEE. The CDR3 measures 13 amino acids from cysteine to phenylalanine. CDR3 DNA is the only sequence kept; it has 39 bases, read in frame from the first base. The V and J segments used are TRBV5-4 and TRBJ2-7; the best D guess is TRBD2, with 7 bases matching. This sequence was found in an adult who received the AZD1222 COVID-19 vaccine. This material consisted of peripheral blood, taken 28 days after the second AZD1222 dose. The CDR3 loop reads CASSRGGSYEQYF. At the DNA level, the sequence is TGTGCCAGCAGTAGGGGGGGCTCCTACGAGCAGTACTTC.